The 9 T cell receptor beta chains listed next were all sequenced from one sample in a study of blood T cell repertoires in COVID-19. Libraries were prepared by immunoSEQ multiplex PCR; TCRdb keeps only in-frame clonotypes and omits some of them. In the table there are approximately 76,000 clones, around 85% of which are singletons. What was sequenced was peripheral blood. These receptors were taken from a woman of 80 years or more with active or convalescent COVID-19.

This chain links TRBV7-9 with TRBJ1-4; D gene unclear. Germline lookup yields CDR1 SEHNR and CDR2 FQNEAQ (reference sequence). This CDR3 comprises 15 residues. The germline V and J ends were trimmed by 8 bases and 8 bases, with 21 bases remaining between them. CDR3 loop: CASGGRAQQREKLFF. CDR3 DNA: TGTGCCAGCGGAGGAAGGGCACAGCAAAGAGAAAAACTGTTTTTT.

V usage is TRBV20-1 and J usage is TRBJ2-1, with D tentatively TRBD2 (6 bases). Germline V gene data show CDR1 as DFQATT and CDR2 as SNEGSKA (reference sequence). Trimming removed 6 bases at V and 11 bases at J, with 14 bases between. This CDR3 has 11 residues. The CDR3 is CSANDSGQQFF. The CDR3, as DNA: TGCAGTGCCAACGATAGCGGCCAGCAGTTCTTC.

CDR3: CSAPRNIEAFF. The CDR3 DNA follows: TGCAGTGCTCCGCGGAACATCGAAGCTTTCTTT. The chain employs TRBV20-1 and TRBJ1-1, with D uncertain. Germline V gene lookup returns CDR1 DFQATT and CDR2 SNEGSKA (reference sequence). The CDR3 extends over 11 amino acids. V was clipped by 5 bases and J by 8 bases, with 12 bases between them.

The CDR3 protein is CATSRDLVAGGEAFF. The CDR3 region has the DNA TGTGCCACCAGCAGAGATCTGGTGGCAGGGGGCGAAGCTTTCTTT. The chain has TRBV15 and TRBJ1-1, with 8 nucleotides matching TRBD1. CDR1 is LNHNV and CDR2 is YYDKDF in the germline V gene (reference sequence). This CDR3 is 15 amino acids long. Losses at the gene ends were 0 bases for V and 8 bases for J; bases not matched to a gene: 8.

This clone showed up just once. The rearrangement uses TRBV15 and TRBJ1-3; 7 bases align to TRBD1. J lost 2 bases, V lost 1 base, and 8 bases had no gene match. Germline V gene lookup returns CDR1 LNHNV and CDR2 YYDKDF (reference sequence). CDR3 length: 17 residues. The DNA for the CDR3 is TGTGCCACCAGCAGAGGTCAGGGGGGACGGACTGGAAACACCATATATTTT. It translates to CATSRGQGGRTGNTIYF.

The chain employs TRBV3-1 (or the pseudogene TRBV3-2) and TRBJ1-6, with D perhaps TRBD1 (5 bases). Trimming pared 0 bases from V and 6 bases from J, leaving 6 bases between. The CDR3 runs 14 residues. Germline-derived CDR1 and CDR2 are LGHDT and YNNKEL (reference sequence). The chain's CDR3 is CASSQDRANSPLHF. Here the CDR3 DNA reads TGTGCCAGCAGCCAAGACAGGGCTAATTCACCCCTCCACTTT.

The chain carries TRBV7-2 and TRBJ2-1; D is unresolved. Germline V CDR1 and CDR2: SGHTA, FQGNSA. Deletions cut 10 bases from V and 0 bases from J, with 22 bases between. This CDR3 has 17 residues. For the CDR3, the DNA is TGTGCCACCTCCACGTATGGCTTTAGCAGCTCCTACAATGAGCAGTTCTTC. Its protein product is CATSTYGFSSSYNEQFF.

The rearrangement links TRBV28 to TRBJ1-6; D gene unclear. Germline V lookup: CDR1 MDHEN, CDR2 SYDVKM. V dropped 5 bases and J dropped 8 bases, with 13 bases sitting between them. The CDR3 has 14 residues. CDR3 nucleotides: TGTGCCAGCAGTAAAGGACGAGCGGATTCACCCCTCCACTTT. Translated: CASSKGRADSPLHF.

CDR3 region: CAWSVQGQQPQHF. The CDR3 DNA reads TGTGCCTGGAGTGTACAGGGTCAACAGCCCCAGCATTTT. This sequence joins TRBV30 and TRBJ1-5, with a weak D call TRBD1 (6 bases). V shed 0 bases and J shed 7 bases, with 10 bases lying between them. Germline-derived CDR1 and CDR2 are GTSNPN and SVGIG (reference sequence). This CDR3 region has 13 residues.